This T cell receptor beta chain was retrieved from a study of control samples from healthy donors and cancer patients. Per germline, CDR1 SSHAT and CDR2 FNYEAQ (reference sequence). The CDR3 covers 16 residues. Measured with immunoSEQ multiplex PCR; TCRdb has only the in-frame clones, and not every one. Altogether fewer than 300,000 clones are present, around 79% being singletons, with the ten largest covering less than 15%. Details on this clone: One junction end does not reproduce the germline sequence, and a read error may be involved.

The chain is built from TRBV7-7 and TRBJ2-2; 11 bases are a match to TRBD2. What was sequenced was PBMCs. The receptor comes from a woman aged 55-69 years with lung cancer. CDR3 coding DNA: TGTGCTAGCAGCTTACTAGCGGGGGTGAACACCGGGGAGCTGTTTTTT. Its protein product is CASSLLAGVNTGELFF.